Below, 5 T cell receptor beta chains from the same sample are listed, as sequenced in a study of T cell changes during pregnancy in multiple sclerosis. This table comes from immunoSEQ multiplex PCR, and its TCRdb copy is limited to in-frame clones, with some not included. The table includes more than 15,000 clones, roughly 80% detected once. The input for sequencing was CD8+ T cells from peripheral blood mononuclear cells, taken in the third trimester of pregnancy. Receptors originate from a female donor in good health, enrolled as a control in a pregnancy study.

This clone counts as medium-sized. This chain joins TRBV4-1 and TRBJ1-5; TRBD1 matches 9 bases. V lost 0 bases, J lost 7 bases, and 7 bases stayed unmatched. Germline-derived CDR1 and CDR2 are MGHRA and YSYEKL. CDR3 length: 16 amino acids. The CDR3 coding sequence is TGCGCCAGCAGCCAAGACGGGACAGGGAGTCGGCAGCCCCAGCATTTT. It yields the protein CASSQDGTGSRQPQHF.

The chain couples TRBV9 to TRBJ2-1, with 7 bases that match TRBD1. The V gene's germline CDR1 is SGDLS and CDR2 YYNGEE. Trimming at V came to 3 bases and at J to 2 bases, leaving 5 bases not matched to a gene. This CDR3 is 15 amino acids long. CDR3 DNA: TGTGCCAGCAGCGAGTGGACAGGCACCTACAATGAGCAGTTCTTC. It is translated as CASSEWTGTYNEQFF. Combining the CDR3 with reference TRBV9 and TRBJ2-1 gives the whole variable domain DSGVTQTPKHLITATGQRVTLRCSPRSGDLSVYWYQQSLDQGLQFLIQYYNGEERAKGNILERFSAQQFPDLHSELNLSSLELGDSALYFCASSEWTGTYNEQFFGPGTRLTVL.

V is TRBV30 and J is TRBJ1-2; D is possibly TRBD1 (5 bases). CDR3 length: 15 amino acids. V was pared by 0 bases and J by 4 bases, with 15 bases between. Germline V gene lookup returns CDR1 GTSNPN and CDR2 SVGIG (reference sequence). The CDR3 here is CAWSVRGAGTYGYTF. For the CDR3, the DNA is TGTGCCTGGAGTGTACGCGGGGCAGGGACCTATGGCTACACCTTC.

The chain links TRBV21-1 to TRBJ1-6; TRBD1, as called in the table, went unchecked against the DNA. TRBV21-1 constitutes a pseudogene. The CDR3 runs to 15 residues. CDR3 sequence (DNA): TGTGCCAGCAGCAAAGTAAACAGGGTAAATTCACCCCTCCACTTT. This sequence encodes CASSKVNRVNSPLHF.

This sequence joins TRBV27 and TRBJ2-3, with D tentatively TRBD1 (5 bases). The V gene's germline CDR1 is MNHEY and CDR2 SMNVEV (reference sequence). Trimming pared 5 bases from V and 2 bases from J, leaving 14 bases between. There are 15 residues in the CDR3. In DNA, the CDR3 is TGTGCCAGCAGTAGGGTGACAGACACCACAGATACGCAGTATTTT. Its translation is CASSRVTDTTDTQYF.